Below, 15 T cell receptor beta chains from the same sample are listed, as sequenced in a study of PD-1 blockade in mismatch repair-deficient tumors. Profiled with immunoSEQ multiplex PCR; TCRdb holds only in-frame clones, not every one. The sample holds 40,000 to 60,000 clones; 77% are singletons and the top ten take roughly 3%. Sequenced here: PBMCs, sampled before pembrolizumab treatment. These receptors were collected from an adult with mismatch repair-deficient cancer.

For the CDR3, the DNA is TGCGCCAGCAGCCTAGGCAGCCCCACAGATACGCAGTATTTT. Amino acids: CASSLGSPTDTQYF. The V gene is TRBV4-3, the J gene TRBJ2-3; D is unresolved. Trimming shortened V by 4 bases and J by 2 bases, and 10 bases separated the two germline ends. The CDR3 runs 14 residues. In germline, CDR1 is LGHNA, CDR2 YSLEER.

The V and J genes are TRBV6-1 and TRBJ1-2; TRBD1 aligns across 8 bases. The V and J ends lost 2 bases and 8 bases, in that order; junction bases with no gene match: 7. Germline CDR1 and CDR2: MNHNS and SASEGT. The CDR3 has 14 amino acids. CDR3 in amino acids: CASSEFPGQGGYTF. The CDR3 coding sequence is TGTGCCAGCAGTGAATTTCCCGGACAGGGCGGCTACACCTTC.

V gene TRBV6-1 combines with J gene TRBJ2-1; a weak D match, TRBD2 (6 bases). Germline CDR1 reads MNHNS; CDR2 reads SASEGT. The CDR3 has 15 residues. Between the trimmed V and J ends, which lost 7 bases and 3 bases, there was a span of 16 bases. This CDR3 is CASTIGRGSYNEQFF. CDR3 DNA: TGTGCCAGCACAATAGGGCGGGGAAGCTACAATGAGCAGTTCTTC.

This clone was counted only a few times. The CDR3: CASSVGGTTQETQYF. CDR3 coding DNA: TGTGCCAGCAGCGTAGGCGGGACAACACAAGAGACCCAGTACTTC. The chain joins TRBV9 to TRBJ2-5; D possibly uses TRBD1 or TRBD2 (6 bases each). The V and J ends lost 0 bases and 2 bases respectively, with 11 bases between them. This CDR3 has 15 residues. CDR1 is SGDLS, CDR2 YYNGEE, per germline.

V and J are TRBV29-1 and TRBJ2-7; 7 bases are shared with TRBD1. The CDR3 length is 14 residues. Germline V gives CDR1 SQVTM, CDR2 ANQGSEA. V lost 1 base, J lost 0 bases, and 3 bases stayed unmatched. The CDR3 spells CSVEVQGSSYEQYF. The CDR3 DNA reads as TGCAGCGTTGAAGTACAGGGGTCCTCCTACGAGCAGTACTTC.

The rearrangement joins TRBV25-1 to TRBJ1-5; TRBD1 might be the D (6 bases). V lost 1 base and J lost 8, with 12 bases in between. The CDR3 runs to 14 residues. The V gene's germline CDR1 is MGHDK and CDR2 SYGVNS. The CDR3 sequence: CASSESGTLEPQHF. DNA of the CDR3: TGTGCCAGCAGTGAATCAGGGACACTTGAGCCCCAGCATTTT.

The chain couples TRBV5-8 to TRBJ1-2, with D possibly being TRBD1 (5 bases). The CDR3 runs 17 residues. Germline V gene sequence: CDR1 SGHTS, CDR2 YDEGEE. The V gene lost 0 bases and the J gene lost 4 bases, with 19 bases spanning the gap. The CDR3 sequence is CASSLGPRGGNLYGYTF. Here the CDR3 DNA reads TGTGCCAGCAGCTTGGGACCCCGGGGGGGAAACCTCTATGGCTACACCTTC.

J is TRBJ1-2 and V is TRBV30; D gene ambiguous. V was clipped by 0 bases and J by 2 bases, with 7 bases between them. The CDR3 totals 13 residues. Germline V gene lookup returns CDR1 GTSNPN and CDR2 SVGIG (reference sequence). The CDR3 spells CAWSVDENYGYTF. The CDR3 DNA reads as TGTGCCTGGAGTGTGGACGAGAACTATGGCTACACCTTC.

J is TRBJ1-2 and V is TRBV5-8; D might be TRBD1 (5 bases). This CDR3 contains 11 residues. Deletions cut 10 bases from V and 4 bases from J, with 11 bases between. Germline V gives CDR1 SGHTS, CDR2 YDEGEE. Here the CDR3 reads CAPRGGYGYTF. The CDR3 DNA sequence: TGTGCCCCTCGGGGGGGCTATGGCTACACCTTC. The entire variable domain, with the rest obtained from reference TRBV5-8 and TRBJ1-2, is as follows: EAGVTQSPTHLIKTRGQQATLRCSPISGHTSVYWYQQALGLGLQFLLWYDEGEERNRGNFPPRFSGRQFPNYSSELNVNALELEDSALYLCAPRGGYGYTFGSGTRLTVV.

The rearrangement uses TRBV7-2 and TRBJ1-2; D gene uncertain. This CDR3 has 13 amino acids. The ends were cut back, 3 bases at V and 5 bases at J, with 10 bases in the middle. Germline CDR1 SGHTA, CDR2 FQGNSA. The DNA of the CDR3 is TGTGCCAGCAGCTTCCGGCGGAGATATGGCTACACCTTC. It yields the protein CASSFRRRYGYTF. Full variable domain (rest looked up from reference TRBV7-2 and TRBJ1-2): GAGVSQSPSNKVTEKGKDVELRCDPISGHTALYWYRQSLGQGLEFLIYFQGNSAPDKSGLPSDRFSAERTGGSVSTLTIQRTQQEDSAVYLCASSFRRRYGYTFGSGTRLTVV.

The rearrangement uses TRBV5-8 and TRBJ2-1, with 9 bases lining up with TRBD1. This CDR3 has 14 amino acids. Germline V lookup: CDR1 SGHTS, CDR2 YDEGEE. V lost 4 bases to trimming and J lost 8 bases; unmatched junction nucleotides: 7. CDR3 sequence: CASSPYRGHYEQFF. The CDR3 DNA follows: TGTGCCAGCAGCCCGTACAGGGGGCACTATGAGCAGTTCTTC. Drawing the rest from reference TRBV5-8 and TRBJ2-1, the complete variable domain is EAGVTQSPTHLIKTRGQQATLRCSPISGHTSVYWYQQALGLGLQFLLWYDEGEERNRGNFPPRFSGRQFPNYSSELNVNALELEDSALYLCASSPYRGHYEQFFGPGTRLTVL.

The J gene is TRBJ1-1, the V gene TRBV30; D not certain. The germline CDR1 and CDR2 sequences are GTSNPN and SVGIG (reference sequence). The CDR3 is made up of 13 amino acids. V dropped 0 bases and J dropped 1 base, with 6 bases sitting between them. CDR3 coding DNA: TGTGCCTGGAGTGTACTCAGGAACACTGAAGCTTTCTTT. It yields the protein CAWSVLRNTEAFF.

The chain couples TRBV29-1 to TRBJ1-5, with 11 bases identical to TRBD1. With 4 bases clipped from V and 7 bases from J, the junction kept 3 bases outside the gene matches. CDR1 and CDR2 (germline): SQVTM, ANQGSEA. The CDR3 runs to 13 residues. CDR3 loop: CSVGTGGEQPQHF. The CDR3 DNA follows: TGCAGCGTTGGGACAGGGGGCGAGCAGCCCCAGCATTTT.

V and J are TRBV7-9 and TRBJ1-2; a possible D gene is TRBD1 (6 bases). Trimming removed 2 bases at V and 10 bases at J, with 17 bases between. The CDR3 sequence is 14 residues long. CDR1 is SEHNR, CDR2 FQNEAQ, per germline (reference sequence). In DNA form, the CDR3 reads TGTGCCAGCAGCTTACCAACCCGGGGGCCAGTCTACACCTTC. Its translation: CASSLPTRGPVYTF.

The gene calls are TRBV5-4 and TRBJ1-2; the D gene is possibly TRBD1 (5 bases). This CDR3 spans 12 amino acids. V lost 4 bases and J lost 6, with 10 bases in between. Germline CDR1 is SGHNT and CDR2 is YYREEE (reference sequence). CDR3 coding DNA: TGTGCCAGCAGCCTTGAGGGGCATGGCTACACCTTC. Protein sequence: CASSLEGHGYTF.